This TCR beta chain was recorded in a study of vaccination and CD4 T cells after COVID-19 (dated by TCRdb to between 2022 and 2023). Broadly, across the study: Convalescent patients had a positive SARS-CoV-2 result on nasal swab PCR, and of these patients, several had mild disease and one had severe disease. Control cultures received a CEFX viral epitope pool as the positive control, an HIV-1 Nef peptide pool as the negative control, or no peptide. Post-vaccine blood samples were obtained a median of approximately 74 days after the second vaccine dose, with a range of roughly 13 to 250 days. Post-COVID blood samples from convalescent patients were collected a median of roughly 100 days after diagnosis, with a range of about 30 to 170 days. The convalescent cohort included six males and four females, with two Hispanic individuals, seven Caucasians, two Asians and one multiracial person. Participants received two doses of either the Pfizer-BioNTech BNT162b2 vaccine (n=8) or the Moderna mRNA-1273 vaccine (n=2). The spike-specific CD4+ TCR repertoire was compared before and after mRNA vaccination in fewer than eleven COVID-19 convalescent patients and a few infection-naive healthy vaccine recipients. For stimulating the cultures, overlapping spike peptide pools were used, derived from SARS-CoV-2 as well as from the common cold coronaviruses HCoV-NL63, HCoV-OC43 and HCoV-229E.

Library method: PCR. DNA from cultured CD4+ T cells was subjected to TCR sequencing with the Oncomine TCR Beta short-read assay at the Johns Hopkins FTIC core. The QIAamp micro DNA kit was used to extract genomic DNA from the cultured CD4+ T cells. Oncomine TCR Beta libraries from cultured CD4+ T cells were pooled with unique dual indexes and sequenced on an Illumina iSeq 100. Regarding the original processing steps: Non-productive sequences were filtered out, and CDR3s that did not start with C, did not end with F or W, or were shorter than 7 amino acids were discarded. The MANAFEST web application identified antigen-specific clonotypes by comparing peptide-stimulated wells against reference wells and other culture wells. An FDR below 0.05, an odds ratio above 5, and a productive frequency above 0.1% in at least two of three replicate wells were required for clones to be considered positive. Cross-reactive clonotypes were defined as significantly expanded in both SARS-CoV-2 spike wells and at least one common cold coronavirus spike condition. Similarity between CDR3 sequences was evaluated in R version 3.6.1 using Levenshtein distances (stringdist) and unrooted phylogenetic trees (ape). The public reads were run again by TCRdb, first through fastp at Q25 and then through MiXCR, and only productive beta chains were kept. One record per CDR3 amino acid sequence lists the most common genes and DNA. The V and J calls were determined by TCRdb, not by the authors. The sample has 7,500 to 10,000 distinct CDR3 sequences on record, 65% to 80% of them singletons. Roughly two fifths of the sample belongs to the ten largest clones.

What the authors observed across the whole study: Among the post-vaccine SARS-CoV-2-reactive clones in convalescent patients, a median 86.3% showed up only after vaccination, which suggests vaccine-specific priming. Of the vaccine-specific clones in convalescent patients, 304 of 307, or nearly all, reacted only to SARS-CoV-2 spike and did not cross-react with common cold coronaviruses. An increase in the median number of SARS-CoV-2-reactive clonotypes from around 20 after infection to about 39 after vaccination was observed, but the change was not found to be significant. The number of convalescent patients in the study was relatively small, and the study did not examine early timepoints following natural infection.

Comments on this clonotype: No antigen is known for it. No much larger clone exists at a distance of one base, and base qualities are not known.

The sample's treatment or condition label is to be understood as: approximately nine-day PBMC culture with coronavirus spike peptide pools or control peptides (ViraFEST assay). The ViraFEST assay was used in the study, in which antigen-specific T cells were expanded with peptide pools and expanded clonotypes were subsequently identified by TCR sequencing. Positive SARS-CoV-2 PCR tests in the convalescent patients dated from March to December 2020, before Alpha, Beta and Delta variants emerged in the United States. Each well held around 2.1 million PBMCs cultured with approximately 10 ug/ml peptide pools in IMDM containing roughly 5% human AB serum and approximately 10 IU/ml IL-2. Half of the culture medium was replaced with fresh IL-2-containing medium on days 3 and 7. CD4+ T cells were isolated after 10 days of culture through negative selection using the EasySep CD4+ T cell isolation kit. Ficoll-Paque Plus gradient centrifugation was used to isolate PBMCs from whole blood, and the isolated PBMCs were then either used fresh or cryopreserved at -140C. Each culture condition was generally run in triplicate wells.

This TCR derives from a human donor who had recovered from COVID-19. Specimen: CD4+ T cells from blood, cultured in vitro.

The CDR3 corresponds to CASSLIGGGDIRNIQYF. The base sequence is TGTGCCAGCAGCTTAATCGGCGGGGGGGATATTAGGAACATTCAGTACTTC. This receptor chain uses TRBV7-2 and TRBJ2-4; 9 junctional bases match TRBD2. Ends trimmed: V by 2 bases, J by 7 bases; bases unmatched to a gene: 12. Its CDR3 holds 17 amino acids, cysteine through phenylalanine. The read is trimmed to its CDR3 DNA, 51 bases read in frame from base 1. The germline V gene sets CDR1 to SGHTA and CDR2 to FQGNSA.